Below, one T cell receptor (beta chain) is given with its context. There is no known antigen for this receptor. Within one base of it there is no much larger clone, and no base qualities were kept. V loses 5 bases, J loses 9 bases, and the germline ends lie 14 bases apart. The CDR3 runs 13 amino acids, cysteine and phenylalanine included. Only the CDR3 region is kept as DNA, spanning 39 bases read in frame from base 1. Taken from the germline V gene (reference sequence), the CDR1 and CDR2 loops are LNHDA and SQIVND. Whole blood was collected in K2EDTA tubes by collaborating institutions according to the institutions' own protocols. Collaborator samples were shipped for TCRbeta analysis as frozen whole blood, isolated PBMCs, or DNA extracted from either sample type. The immunoSEQ Assay, a bias-controlled multiplex PCR, was used to amplify TCRbeta CDR3 regions from genomic DNA. The original methods were these. The number of nucleated cells in each sample was estimated by amplification of reference gene primers within the assay. Sequence reads were collapsed and filtered to measure the absolute abundance of every unique TCRbeta CDR3 rearrangement. For each sample, productive Simpson clonality was calculated as the square root of Simpson's diversity index over productive rearrangements. TCRdb provides this immuneACCESS table in a form limited to in-frame rearrangements. Some clones are lacking; in checked studies, under half of them reflect an unresolved V gene, and why the rest are absent is not known. The V and J calls and clone size are taken from that table; D and trimming were inferred from the DNA. This sample is represented by roughly 180,000 clones; more than 70% of them were singletons. The leading ten clones occupy around 8% of the sample.

This entry belongs to a study of blood T cell repertoires in COVID-19 (dated by TCRdb to about 2020). Study-level background: Samples from collaborators originated in the United States, Italy and Spain and spanned both the acute and convalescent phases of COVID-19. The prospective study material was composed of cDNA or gDNA derived from T cells, B-cell-depleted T cells, or PBMCs. Subjects who had been exposed to COVID-19, were actively infected with it, or had recovered from it provided the deeply sampled blood TCRbeta repertoires that made up the dataset. The repertoires were released in a freely available public database meant as a resource for research on the immune response to SARS-CoV-2. The samples were drawn from two sources: the first 160 participants of the ongoing ImmuneRACE study, and approximately 1,300 subjects contributed by 6 global collaborators. Nearly every sample came with metadata listing a de-identified subject ID, COVID-19 status, age in years and sex. Where available, HLA class I and class II types were obtained from metadata supplied by the sample provider rather than from assay-based typing. The study at large found these results: The amount of clinical and demographic metadata varied by source and participant and was provided uncurated.

Sequencing was done on a sample of peripheral blood. The chain was built from TRBV19 and TRBJ2-1; TRBD2 is a possible D gene, resting on 5 matching bases. The receptor was derived from a woman aged 55-70 years with acute or convalescent COVID-19. The CDR3 protein is CASSLRESGEQFF. The DNA reads TGTGCCAGTAGTTTGAGGGAGTCAGGTGAGCAGTTCTTC.